This passage covers 5 T cell receptor beta chains from one sample sequenced in a study of blood T cell repertoires in COVID-19. Libraries were prepared by immunoSEQ multiplex PCR; TCRdb keeps only in-frame clonotypes and omits some of them. The sample contains 150,000 to 200,000 clones, roughly 81% of which appear only once. Source material: peripheral blood. These receptors were obtained from a woman in her thirties or forties with COVID-19, enrolled during active disease.

The chain has TRBV20-1 and TRBJ1-1; no reliable D call. The CDR3 length is 11 residues. The germline CDR1 and CDR2 sequences are DFQATT and SNEGSKA (reference sequence). Written as DNA, the CDR3 is TGCAGCCAGAAGCGGAACACTGAAGCTTTCTTT. Amino acid sequence: CSQKRNTEAFF.

CDR3 nucleotides: TGCGCCAGCAGTCCCCCTGGGACAGGGGCTGAAAAACTGTTTTTT. Translating it yields CASSPPGTGAEKLFF. The V call is TRBV5-1, the J call TRBJ1-4; 10 nucleotides line up with TRBD1. Germline CDR1 is SGHRS and CDR2 is YFSETQ. The V segment lost 5 bases and the J segment 7 bases; nucleotides outside the gene matches: 8. CDR3 length: 15 residues.

The chain combines TRBV29-1 with TRBJ1-2, with D possibly being TRBD1 (5 bases). The V gene lost 4 bases and the J gene lost 5 bases, with 8 bases spanning the gap. This CDR3 has 11 residues. CDR1 is SQVTM and CDR2 is ANQGSEA in the germline V gene. CDR3 in DNA: TGCAGCGTTGGACAGAGTTATGGCTACACCTTC. This encodes CSVGQSYGYTF.

The gene calls are TRBV7-3 and TRBJ1-1, with no clear D. Between the trimmed V and J ends, which lost 0 bases and 6 bases, there was a span of 14 bases. This CDR3 spans 15 amino acids. Germline lookup yields CDR1 SGHTA and CDR2 FQGTGA. CDR3 nucleotide sequence: TGTGCCAGCAGCTTAACGGGAGGGAGGAGCTCTGAAGCTTTCTTT. It yields the protein CASSLTGGRSSEAFF.

The chain combines TRBV20-1 with TRBJ2-1, with D maybe TRBD1 (5 bases). Germline V CDR1 and CDR2: DFQATT, SNEGSKA (reference sequence). Trimming left V 3 bases short and J 2 bases short, with 11 bases between. The CDR3 extends over 14 amino acids. The CDR3 loop is CSASYRGAYNEQFF. CDR3 DNA sequence: TGCAGTGCTAGTTATAGGGGCGCCTACAATGAGCAGTTCTTC.